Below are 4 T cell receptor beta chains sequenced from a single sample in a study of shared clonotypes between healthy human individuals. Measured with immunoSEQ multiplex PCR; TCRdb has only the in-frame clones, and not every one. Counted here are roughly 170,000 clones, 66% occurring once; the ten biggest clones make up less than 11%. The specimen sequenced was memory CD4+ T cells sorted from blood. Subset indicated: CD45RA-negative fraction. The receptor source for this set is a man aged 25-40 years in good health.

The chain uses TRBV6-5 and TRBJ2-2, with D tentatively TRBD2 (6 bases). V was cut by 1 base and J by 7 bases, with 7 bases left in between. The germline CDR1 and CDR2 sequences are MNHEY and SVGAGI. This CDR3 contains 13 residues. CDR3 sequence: CASSYYGSGELFF. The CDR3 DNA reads TGTGCCAGCAGTTACTACGGGAGCGGGGAGCTGTTTTTT.

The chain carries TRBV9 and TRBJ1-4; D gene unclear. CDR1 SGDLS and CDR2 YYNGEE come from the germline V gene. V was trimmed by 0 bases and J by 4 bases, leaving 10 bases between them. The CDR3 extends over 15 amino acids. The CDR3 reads CASSVDGRYNEKLFF. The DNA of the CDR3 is TGTGCCAGCAGCGTAGATGGCAGATATAATGAAAAACTGTTTTTT.

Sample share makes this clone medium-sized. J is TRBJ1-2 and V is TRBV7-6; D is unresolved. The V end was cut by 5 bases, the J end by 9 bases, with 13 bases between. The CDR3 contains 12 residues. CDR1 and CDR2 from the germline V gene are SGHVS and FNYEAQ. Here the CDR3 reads CASSTWSGSYTF. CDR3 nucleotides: TGTGCCAGCAGCACATGGTCGGGGAGCTACACCTTC.

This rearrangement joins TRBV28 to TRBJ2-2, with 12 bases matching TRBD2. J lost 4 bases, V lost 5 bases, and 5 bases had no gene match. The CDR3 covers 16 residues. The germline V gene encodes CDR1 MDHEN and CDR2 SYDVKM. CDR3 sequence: CASSELAGGITGELFF. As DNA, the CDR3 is TGTGCCAGCAGTGAACTAGCGGGAGGAATCACCGGGGAGCTGTTTTTT.